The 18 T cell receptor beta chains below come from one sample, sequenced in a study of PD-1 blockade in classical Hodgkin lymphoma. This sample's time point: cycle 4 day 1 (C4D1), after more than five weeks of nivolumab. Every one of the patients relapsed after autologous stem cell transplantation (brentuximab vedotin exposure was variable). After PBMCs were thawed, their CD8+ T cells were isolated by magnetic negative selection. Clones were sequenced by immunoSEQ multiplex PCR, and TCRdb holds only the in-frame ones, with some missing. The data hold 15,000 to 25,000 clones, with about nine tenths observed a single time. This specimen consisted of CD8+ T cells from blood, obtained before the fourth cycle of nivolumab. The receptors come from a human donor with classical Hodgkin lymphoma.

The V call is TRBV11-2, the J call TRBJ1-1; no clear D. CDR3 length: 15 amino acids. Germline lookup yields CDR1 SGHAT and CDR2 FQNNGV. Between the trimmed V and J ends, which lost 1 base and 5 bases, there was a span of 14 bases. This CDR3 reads CASSLVQAARTEAFF. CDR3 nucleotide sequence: TGTGCCAGCAGCTTAGTCCAGGCGGCGAGGACTGAAGCTTTCTTT. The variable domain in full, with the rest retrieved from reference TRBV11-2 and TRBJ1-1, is EAGVAQSPRYKIIEKRQSVAFWCNPISGHATLYWYQQILGQGPKLLIQFQNNGVVDDSQLPKDRFSAERLKGVDSTLKIQPAKLEDSAVYLCASSLVQAARTEAFFGQGTRLTVV.

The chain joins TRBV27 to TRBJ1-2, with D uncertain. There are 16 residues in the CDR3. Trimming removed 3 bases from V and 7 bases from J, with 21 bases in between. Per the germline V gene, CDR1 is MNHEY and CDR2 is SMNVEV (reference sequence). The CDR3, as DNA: TGTGCCAGCAGTTTCGCGCCCCCAGACATTCGGGGTGGCTACACCTTC. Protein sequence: CASSFAPPDIRGGYTF.

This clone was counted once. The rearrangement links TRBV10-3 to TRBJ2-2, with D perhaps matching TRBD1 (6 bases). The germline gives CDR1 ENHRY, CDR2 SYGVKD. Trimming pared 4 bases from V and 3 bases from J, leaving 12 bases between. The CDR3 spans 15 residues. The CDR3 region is CAISGQEDYTGELFF. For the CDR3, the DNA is TGTGCCATCAGTGGACAGGAGGACTACACCGGGGAGCTGTTTTTT.

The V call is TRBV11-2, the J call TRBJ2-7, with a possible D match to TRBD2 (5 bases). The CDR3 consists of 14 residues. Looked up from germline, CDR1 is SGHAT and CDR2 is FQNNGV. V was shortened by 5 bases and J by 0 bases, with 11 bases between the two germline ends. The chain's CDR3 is CASSLRGLSYEQYF. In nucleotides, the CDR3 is TGTGCCAGCAGCCTTCGCGGGCTCTCCTACGAGCAGTACTTC. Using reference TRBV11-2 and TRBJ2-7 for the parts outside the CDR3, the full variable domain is EAGVAQSPRYKIIEKRQSVAFWCNPISGHATLYWYQQILGQGPKLLIQFQNNGVVDDSQLPKDRFSAERLKGVDSTLKIQPAKLEDSAVYLCASSLRGLSYEQYFGPGTRLTVT.

CDR3 protein: CASLPSGFYEQYF. CDR3 nucleotide sequence: TGTGCCAGCCTCCCTTCGGGATTTTACGAGCAGTACTTC. This sequence joins TRBV7-2 and TRBJ2-7; D perhaps matches TRBD2 (5 bases). The V and J ends lost 8 bases and 4 bases respectively, with 15 bases between them. In germline, CDR1 is SGHTA, CDR2 FQGNSA. CDR3 length: 13 amino acids.

CDR3 residues: CASRPGTAERATNEKLFF. CDR3 bases: TGTGCCAGCAGGCCAGGGACAGCGGAGAGGGCAACTAATGAAAAACTGTTTTTT. The chain carries TRBV28 and TRBJ1-4, with 7 bases lining up with TRBD1. The V gene's germline CDR1 is MDHEN and CDR2 SYDVKM. CDR3 length: 18 amino acids. V lost 6 bases and J lost 0; bases outside the gene matches: 13.

The CDR3 here is CASSVVPYNEQFF. As DNA, the CDR3 is TGTGCCAGCAGCGTAGTTCCTTACAATGAGCAGTTCTTC. The V and J genes are TRBV9 and TRBJ2-1; no clear D. This CDR3 is 13 amino acids long. V lost 0 bases to trimming and J lost 4 bases, with 5 bases between them. Per germline, CDR1 SGDLS and CDR2 YYNGEE.

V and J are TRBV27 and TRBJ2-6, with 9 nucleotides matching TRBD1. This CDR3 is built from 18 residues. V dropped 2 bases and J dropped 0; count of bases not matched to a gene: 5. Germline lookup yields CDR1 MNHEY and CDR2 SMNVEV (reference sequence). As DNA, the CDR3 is TGTGCCAGCAGTTTAATGGGACAGGGATACTCTGGGGCCAACGTCCTGACTTTC. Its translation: CASSLMGQGYSGANVLTF.

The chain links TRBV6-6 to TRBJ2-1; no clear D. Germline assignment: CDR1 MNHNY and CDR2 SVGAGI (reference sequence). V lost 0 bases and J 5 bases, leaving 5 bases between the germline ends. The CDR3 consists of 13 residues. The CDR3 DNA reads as TGTGCCAGCAGTTACTCCTGGAACAATGAGCAGTTCTTC. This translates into CASSYSWNNEQFF.

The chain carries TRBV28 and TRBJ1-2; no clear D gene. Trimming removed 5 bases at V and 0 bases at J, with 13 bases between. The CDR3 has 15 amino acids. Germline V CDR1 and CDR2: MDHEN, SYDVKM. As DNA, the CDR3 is TGTGCCAGCAGTATACTCCGGACCCCTAACTATGGCTACACCTTC. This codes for CASSILRTPNYGYTF.

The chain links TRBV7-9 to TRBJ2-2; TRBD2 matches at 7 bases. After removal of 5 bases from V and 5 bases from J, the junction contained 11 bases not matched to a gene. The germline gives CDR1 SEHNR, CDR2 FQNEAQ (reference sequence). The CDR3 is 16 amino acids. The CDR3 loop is CASSPYAGVGTGELFF. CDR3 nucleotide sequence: TGTGCCAGCAGCCCCTATGCGGGAGTTGGTACCGGGGAGCTGTTTTTT.

The CDR3 region has the DNA TGCAGCGTGCCCGGGACAGGGGGAATCTACGAGCAGTACTTC. It encodes CSVPGTGGIYEQYF. The rearrangement links TRBV29-1 to TRBJ2-7; 11 bases fit TRBD1. The CDR3 covers 14 residues. The junction had 7 bases not matched to a gene; V was cut back by 6 bases and J by 3 bases. Germline V CDR1 and CDR2: SQVTM, ANQGSEA.

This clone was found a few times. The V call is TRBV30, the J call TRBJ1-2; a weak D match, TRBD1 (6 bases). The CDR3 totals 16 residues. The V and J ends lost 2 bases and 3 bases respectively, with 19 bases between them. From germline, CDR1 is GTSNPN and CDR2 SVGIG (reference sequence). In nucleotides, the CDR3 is TGTGCCTGGAGTCTCCACTCCCTGGGGGCAGACTATGGCTACACCTTC. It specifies CAWSLHSLGADYGYTF.

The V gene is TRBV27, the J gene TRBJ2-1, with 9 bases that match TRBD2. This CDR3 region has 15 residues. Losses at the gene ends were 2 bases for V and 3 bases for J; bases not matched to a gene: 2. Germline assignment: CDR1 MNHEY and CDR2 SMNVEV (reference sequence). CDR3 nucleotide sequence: TGTGCCAGCAGTTTAGGGACTAGCTACTACAATGAGCAGTTCTTC. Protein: CASSLGTSYYNEQFF.

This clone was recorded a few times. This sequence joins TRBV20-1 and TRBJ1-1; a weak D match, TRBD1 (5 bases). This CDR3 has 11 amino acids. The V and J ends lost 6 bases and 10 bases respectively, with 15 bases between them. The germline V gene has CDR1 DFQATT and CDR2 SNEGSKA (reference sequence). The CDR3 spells CSAPVVGVAFF. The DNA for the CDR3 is TGCAGTGCCCCGGTGGTAGGGGTAGCTTTCTTT.

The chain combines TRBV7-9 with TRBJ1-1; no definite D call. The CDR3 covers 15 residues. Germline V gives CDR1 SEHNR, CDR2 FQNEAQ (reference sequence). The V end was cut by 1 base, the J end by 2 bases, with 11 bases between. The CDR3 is CASSLEAPINTEAFF. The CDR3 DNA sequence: TGTGCCAGCAGCTTAGAGGCACCTATTAACACTGAAGCTTTCTTT. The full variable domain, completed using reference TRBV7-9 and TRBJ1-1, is DTGVSQNPRHKITKRGQNVTFRCDPISEHNRLYWYRQTLGQGPEFLTYFQNEAQLEKSRLLSDRFSAERPKGSFSTLEIQRTEQGDSAMYLCASSLEAPINTEAFFGQGTRLTVV.

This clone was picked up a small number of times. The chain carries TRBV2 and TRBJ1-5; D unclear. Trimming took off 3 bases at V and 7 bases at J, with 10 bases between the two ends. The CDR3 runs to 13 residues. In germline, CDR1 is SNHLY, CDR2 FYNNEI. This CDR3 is CASSDHPRQPQHF. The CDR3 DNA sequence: TGTGCCAGCAGTGACCATCCTCGGCAGCCCCAGCATTTT.

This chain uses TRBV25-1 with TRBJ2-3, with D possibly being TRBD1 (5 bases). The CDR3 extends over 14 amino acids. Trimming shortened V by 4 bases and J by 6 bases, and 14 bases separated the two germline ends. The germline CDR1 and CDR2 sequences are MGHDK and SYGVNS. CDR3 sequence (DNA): TGTGCCAGCAGTGGTGGCAGGGCGATTGATACGCAGTATTTT. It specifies CASSGGRAIDTQYF.